The rows below give T cell receptor beta chains drawn from one sample of a study of control samples from healthy donors and cancer patients. Method: immunoSEQ multiplex PCR; TCRdb's copy keeps in-frame clones and lacks some. The data hold around 51,000 clones, with roughly 90% observed a single time. The sequenced sample consisted of PBMCs. These receptors all come from a man aged 45-65 years with head and neck cancer. Each CDR3 is given with its conserved first and last residue. D genes are given only for firm matches. The size field is filled for only some rows; it gives once, few, many or a size class.

clone_size: NA; v_call: TRBV6-5; d_call: TRBD1; j_call: TRBJ1-3; cdr3_nt: TGTGCCAGCAAAGGCCTGACAGGGTCCGGAAACACCATATATTTT; cdr3_aa: CASKGLTGSGNTIYF
clone_size: few; v_call: TRBV18; d_call: NA; j_call: TRBJ1-5; cdr3_nt: TGTGCCAGCGGACTGAATGGGGGGGCAGATCAGCCCCAGCATTTT; cdr3_aa: CASGLNGGADQPQHF
clone_size: NA; v_call: TRBV9; d_call: NA; j_call: TRBJ2-1; cdr3_nt: TGTGCCAGCAGCGTAGACGGGGGTGAGCAGTTCTTC; cdr3_aa: CASSVDGGEQFF
clone_size: NA; v_call: TRBV6-1; d_call: NA; j_call: TRBJ2-7; cdr3_nt: TGTGCCAGCAGTGAAGGATGGTTCGAGCAGTACTTC; cdr3_aa: CASSEGWFEQYF
clone_size: NA; v_call: TRBV4-2; d_call: TRBD1; j_call: TRBJ1-2; cdr3_nt: TGTGCCAGCAGCCAGGGACAGGGGGAAAACTCCTATGGCTACACCTTC; cdr3_aa: CASSQGQGENSYGYTF
clone_size: NA; v_call: TRBV27; d_call: NA; j_call: TRBJ1-6; cdr3_nt: TGTGCCAGCAGTTTCGGGGACGCGCTGCCTCTCGAACCCCTCCACTTT; cdr3_aa: CASSFGDALPLEPLHF
clone_size: NA; v_call: TRBV30; d_call: NA; j_call: TRBJ1-1; cdr3_nt: TGTGCCTGGAGGCTTAGCACTGAAGCTTTCTTT; cdr3_aa: CAWRLSTEAFF
clone_size: NA; v_call: TRBV7-3; d_call: NA; j_call: TRBJ1-1; cdr3_nt: TGTGCCAGCAGGGGTAGGAGCGCTGAAGCTTTCTTT; cdr3_aa: CASRGRSAEAFF
clone_size: NA; v_call: TRBV7-3; d_call: TRBD1; j_call: TRBJ2-3; cdr3_nt: TGTGCCAGCTCCAAGGGGGCTGGGGTAGATACGCAGTATTTT; cdr3_aa: CASSKGAGVDTQYF
clone_size: NA; v_call: TRBV3-1/TRBV3-2; d_call: NA; j_call: TRBJ2-1; cdr3_nt: TGTGCCAGCAGCCAAGAGGACAATGAGCAGTTCTTC; cdr3_aa: CASSQEDNEQFF
clone_size: NA; v_call: TRBV19; d_call: NA; j_call: TRBJ1-5; cdr3_nt: TGTGCCAGTAGTTTGGGGCTTGGGCAGCCCCAGCATTTT; cdr3_aa: CASSLGLGQPQHF
clone_size: NA; v_call: TRBV5-1; d_call: TRBD2; j_call: TRBJ2-3; cdr3_nt: TGCGCCAGCAGCTGGGCCCCCCTAGCGGGATACACAGATACGCAGTATTTT; cdr3_aa: CASSWAPLAGYTDTQYF
clone_size: few; v_call: TRBV5-4; d_call: TRBD1; j_call: TRBJ1-6; cdr3_nt: TGTGCCAGCAGCTTGGGTGCAGGGGGGAATTCACCCCTCCACTTT; cdr3_aa: CASSLGAGGNSPLHF
clone_size: NA; v_call: TRBV9; d_call: TRBD1; j_call: TRBJ1-6; cdr3_nt: TGTGCCAGCAGCGTAGGACAGGGGTACAATTCACCCCTCCACTTT; cdr3_aa: CASSVGQGYNSPLHF
clone_size: NA; v_call: TRBV4-1; d_call: NA; j_call: TRBJ1-6; cdr3_nt: TGCGCCAGCAGCCAAGTAATGTTGCGGGGATTCAAGGAGGAGGGGCATTCACCCCTCCACTTT; cdr3_aa: CASSQVMLRGFKEEGHSPLHF
clone_size: NA; v_call: TRBV30; d_call: NA; j_call: TRBJ2-6; cdr3_nt: TGTGCCTGGAGGTTAGGGGCCAGGGGTCGCCACTCTGGGGCCAACGTCCTGACTTTC; cdr3_aa: CAWRLGARGRHSGANVLTF
clone_size: NA; v_call: TRBV2; d_call: TRBD1; j_call: TRBJ2-5; cdr3_nt: TGTGCCAGCAGAGGACAGGTTTCAGCTGTCGCCCAGTACTTC; cdr3_aa: CASRGQVSAVAQYF
clone_size: NA; v_call: TRBV6-2/TRBV6-3; d_call: TRBD2; j_call: TRBJ2-1; cdr3_nt: TGTGCCAGCAGTTACTCTGACAGCGGGGCAAGTGAGCAGTTCTTC; cdr3_aa: CASSYSDSGASEQFF
clone_size: NA; v_call: TRBV12-3/TRBV12-4; d_call: TRBD2; j_call: TRBJ2-5; cdr3_nt: TGTGCCAGCAGTCCCGCGGGAGAACAGTACTTC; cdr3_aa: CASSPAGEQYF
clone_size: NA; v_call: TRBV19; d_call: NA; j_call: TRBJ1-1; cdr3_nt: TGTGCCAGTAGTATAAGACGCTGGCGACCCCTCATGAACACTGAAGCTTTCTTT; cdr3_aa: CASSIRRWRPLMNTEAFF
clone_size: NA; v_call: TRBV28; d_call: NA; j_call: TRBJ2-7; cdr3_nt: TGTGCCAGCAGTCCACTGATAAGGTCCTACGAGCAGTACTTC; cdr3_aa: CASSPLIRSYEQYF
clone_size: few; v_call: TRBV19; d_call: NA; j_call: TRBJ1-1; cdr3_nt: TGTGCCAGTAGTATAAAGGTCCGGGCTGAAGCTTTCTTT; cdr3_aa: CASSIKVRAEAFF
clone_size: NA; v_call: TRBV3-1/TRBV3-2; d_call: NA; j_call: TRBJ2-1; cdr3_nt: TGTGCCAGCAGCCATGAAACAGGTTACAGGACTCATTACAATGGGCAGTTCTTC; cdr3_aa: CASSHETGYRTHYNGQFF
clone_size: NA; v_call: TRBV7-6; d_call: TRBD1; j_call: TRBJ1-4; cdr3_nt: TGTGCCAGCAGCCCCGGCCGACAGGGGTACGAAAAACTGTTTTTT; cdr3_aa: CASSPGRQGYEKLFF
clone_size: NA; v_call: TRBV5-4; d_call: NA; j_call: TRBJ2-1; cdr3_nt: TGTGCCAGCAGCTTGGTTTTTGGTGAGCAGTTCTTC; cdr3_aa: CASSLVFGEQFF
clone_size: NA; v_call: TRBV5-1; d_call: TRBD1; j_call: TRBJ1-4; cdr3_nt: TGCGCCAGCAGCAAGGGACAGGGGAATGGCGGGTTTAATGAAAAACTGTTTTTT; cdr3_aa: CASSKGQGNGGFNEKLFF
clone_size: NA; v_call: TRBV4-2; d_call: NA; j_call: TRBJ2-2; cdr3_nt: TGTGCCAGCAGCCAACCGAGGGAACACTACACCGGGGAGCTGTTTTTT; cdr3_aa: CASSQPREHYTGELFF
clone_size: NA; v_call: TRBV20-1; d_call: NA; j_call: TRBJ2-2; cdr3_nt: TGCAGTGCTAGAGAGGAGGGGGAGCTGTTTTTT; cdr3_aa: CSAREEGELFF
clone_size: NA; v_call: TRBV10-3; d_call: NA; j_call: TRBJ1-1; cdr3_nt: TGTGCCATCAGTGACGCGACACCGAACACTGAAGCTTTCTTT; cdr3_aa: CAISDATPNTEAFF
clone_size: NA; v_call: TRBV19; d_call: TRBD1; j_call: TRBJ1-5; cdr3_nt: TGTGCCAGTACCCTGGAAGACAGGGGAAGTCAGCCCCAGCATTTT; cdr3_aa: CASTLEDRGSQPQHF
clone_size: once; v_call: TRBV2; d_call: NA; j_call: TRBJ2-2; cdr3_nt: TGTGCCAGCAGTGAATTAGGGCTTTACACCGGGGAGCTGTTTTTT; cdr3_aa: CASSELGLYTGELFF
clone_size: once; v_call: TRBV28; d_call: NA; j_call: TRBJ1-6; cdr3_nt: TGTGCCAGCAGATTAGCGGGGCGGTATTCACCCCTCCACTTT; cdr3_aa: CASRLAGRYSPLHF
clone_size: NA; v_call: TRBV7-9; d_call: TRBD1; j_call: TRBJ2-6; cdr3_nt: TGTGCCTCCAAACAGGGGTCTGGGGCCAACGTCCTGACTTTC; cdr3_aa: CASKQGSGANVLTF
clone_size: NA; v_call: TRBV24-1; d_call: NA; j_call: TRBJ2-1; cdr3_nt: TGTGCCACCAGTGACCAAACCGCGGCCCCCTACAATGAGCAGTTCTTC; cdr3_aa: CATSDQTAAPYNEQFF
clone_size: NA; v_call: TRBV27; d_call: TRBD1; j_call: TRBJ1-6; cdr3_nt: TGTGCCAGCAGTTTATCCCGGACAGGGGGGTCTAGATCACCCCTCCACTTT; cdr3_aa: CASSLSRTGGSRSPLHF
clone_size: NA; v_call: TRBV28; d_call: TRBD1; j_call: TRBJ1-1; cdr3_nt: TGTGCCAGCAAGTTGCCGTTGGGGACAGATATGAACACTGAAGCTTTCTTT; cdr3_aa: CASKLPLGTDMNTEAFF
clone_size: NA; v_call: TRBV6-5; d_call: TRBD2; j_call: TRBJ2-1; cdr3_nt: TGTGCCAGCAGTTACTCGACAGCGGGGGCGGGGAATGAGCAGTTCTTC; cdr3_aa: CASSYSTAGAGNEQFF
clone_size: NA; v_call: TRBV4-1; d_call: NA; j_call: TRBJ2-3; cdr3_nt: TGCGCCAGCAGCCAACAATGGTCCACAGATACGCAGTATTTT; cdr3_aa: CASSQQWSTDTQYF
clone_size: NA; v_call: TRBV30; d_call: TRBD1; j_call: TRBJ2-2; cdr3_nt: TGTGCCTGGAAACGGACAGGGGACACCGGGGAGCTGTTTTTT; cdr3_aa: CAWKRTGDTGELFF
clone_size: NA; v_call: TRBV10-3; d_call: TRBD1; j_call: TRBJ1-2; cdr3_nt: TGTGCCATCAGTGTAGACAGGGGGCGAGGTGGCTACACCTTC; cdr3_aa: CAISVDRGRGGYTF
clone_size: NA; v_call: TRBV19; d_call: NA; j_call: TRBJ1-5; cdr3_nt: TGTGCCAGTAGTATATGGAGTGGGGATCAGCCCCAGCATTTT; cdr3_aa: CASSIWSGDQPQHF